A single sample is the source of the 27 T cell receptor beta chains below, sequenced in a study of cytomegalovirus exposure and HLA in healthy donors. The PCR employed 60 Vbeta primers together with 13 Jbeta primers. Generated by immunoSEQ multiplex PCR, the TCRdb table keeps only in-frame clones and is missing some. This sample has over 140,000 clones, with around 82% found just once. The material sequenced was PBMCs. The source is a man aged 45-65 years in good health and CMV-seronegative.

This chain links TRBV9 with TRBJ2-6; possibly TRBD1 for D (5 bases). V lost 4 bases to trimming and J lost 2 bases, with 16 bases between them. Germline V gene sequence: CDR1 SGDLS, CDR2 YYNGEE. This CDR3 has 17 amino acids. The CDR3 sequence is CASSPRFPGTGANVLTF. The CDR3, as DNA: TGTGCCAGCAGCCCTCGTTTTCCAGGGACTGGGGCCAACGTCCTGACTTTC.

This clone was found a few times. The chain recombines TRBV11-3 with TRBJ1-2; 7 nucleotides match TRBD1. The germline CDR1 and CDR2 sequences are SGHNT and YENEEA. V lost 5 bases, J lost 8 bases, and 11 bases stayed unmatched. CDR3 length: 14 residues. CDR3 amino acids: CASSPQGQARGYTF. In DNA form, the CDR3 reads TGTGCCAGCAGCCCCCAAGGACAGGCTCGGGGCTACACCTTC.

V usage is TRBV7-8 and J usage is TRBJ2-1; 11 nucleotides agree with TRBD1. Looked up from germline, CDR1 is SGHVS and CDR2 is FQNEAQ. CDR3 size: 18 residues. V shed 0 bases and J 11 bases; nucleotides not matched to a gene: 15. The CDR3, as DNA: TGTGCCAGCAGCTTAGCGTCGGGTCCCCGGACAGGGGGCGCTAAGCAGTTCTTC. It translates to CASSLASGPRTGGAKQFF.

J is TRBJ2-7 and V is TRBV6-1; D may be TRBD1 (6 bases). The CDR3 totals 13 residues. Germline CDR1 is MNHNS and CDR2 is SASEGT. The V gene lost 6 bases and the J gene lost 3 bases, with 12 bases spanning the gap. The CDR3 loop reads CASRSIQGYEQYF. CDR3 sequence (DNA): TGTGCCAGCAGATCAATACAGGGCTACGAGCAGTACTTC.

The chain joins TRBV10-1 to TRBJ2-2; 9 nucleotides agree with TRBD2. In germline, CDR1 is WNHNN, CDR2 SYGVQD (reference sequence). V shed 4 bases and J 1 base; nucleotides not matched to a gene: 16. The CDR3 is 20 amino acids. The DNA for the CDR3 is TGCGCCAGCAGTGGACCCCCTTGGGCTAGCGGGGTTAAGAACACCGGGGAGCTGTTTTTT. Amino acids: CASSGPPWASGVKNTGELFF.

The chain has TRBV10-3 and TRBJ2-1; 9 positions agree with TRBD2. Trimming took 4 bases from V and 7 from J; bases not matched to a gene: 5. Germline V lookup: CDR1 ENHRY, CDR2 SYGVKD. CDR3 size: 14 residues. The CDR3 bases are TGTGCCATCAGTGGTCCTAGCGGGGCAAATGAGCAGTTCTTC. It encodes CAISGPSGANEQFF.

The gene calls are TRBV9 and TRBJ2-2, with a weak D call TRBD2 (6 bases). Germline assignment: CDR1 SGDLS and CDR2 YYNGEE. There are 14 residues in the CDR3. V was trimmed by 5 bases and J by 0 bases, leaving 8 bases between them. The DNA of the CDR3 is TGTGCCAGCAGGTCGGGAGCGAACACCGGGGAGCTGTTTTTT. Amino acid sequence: CASRSGANTGELFF.

Here the CDR3 reads CSVHDRGHTEAFF. CDR3 sequence (DNA): TGCAGCGTGCATGACAGGGGTCACACTGAAGCTTTCTTT. V usage is TRBV29-1 and J usage is TRBJ1-1; TRBD1 matches at 8 bases. The length of the CDR3 is 13 residues. V lost 6 bases to trimming and J lost 3 bases; unmatched junction nucleotides: 6. Germline assignment: CDR1 SQVTM and CDR2 ANQGSEA.

The chain uses TRBV6-5 and TRBJ1-1; the D is unclear. With 10 bases removed from V and 6 bases from J, the gap between germline ends came to 24 bases. The CDR3 consists of 15 residues. The germline V gene has CDR1 MNHEY and CDR2 SVGAGI. The CDR3 nucleotides read TGTGCCACCAAACCCCCAATACCGGGAGCCCCTGAAGCTTTCTTT. This encodes CATKPPIPGAPEAFF.

The chain joins TRBV6-1 to TRBJ2-3, with D maybe TRBD2 (6 bases). This CDR3 is 15 amino acids long. Germline V gene lookup returns CDR1 MNHNS and CDR2 SASEGT. The V gene lost 6 bases and the J gene lost 4 bases, with 17 bases spanning the gap. The DNA for the CDR3 is TGTGCCAGCAGCCCGGAGCGGGCCTGGCCAGATACGCAGTATTTT. Protein sequence: CASSPERAWPDTQYF.

The chain links TRBV5-6 to TRBJ2-7, with 7 nucleotides matching TRBD1. The germline V gene encodes CDR1 SGHDT and CDR2 YYEEEE. This CDR3 has 15 amino acids. The trim removed 4 bases at V and 3 bases at J, leaving 10 bases unmatched. CDR3 in DNA: TGTGCCAGCAGCACTCCGGGACAGACACACTACGAGCAGTACTTC. Encoded protein: CASSTPGQTHYEQYF.

The V call is TRBV6-1, the J call TRBJ1-3, with D perhaps matching TRBD1 (6 bases). The CDR3 has 16 residues. Looked up from germline, CDR1 is MNHNS and CDR2 is SASEGT. The V and J ends lost 0 bases and 4 bases respectively, with 13 bases between them. The CDR3 protein is CASSEAPGVQGNTIYF. For the CDR3, the DNA is TGTGCCAGCAGTGAAGCCCCAGGGGTACAAGGAAACACCATATATTTT.

J is TRBJ2-2 and V is TRBV4-1, with 8 bases lining up with TRBD1. Germline V gives CDR1 MGHRA, CDR2 YSYEKL. Germline trimming cut 6 bases from V and 3 bases from J; bases unmatched to any gene: 9. There are 16 residues in the CDR3. The CDR3 region has the DNA TGCGCCAGCAGTGACTGGACAGGGAAAGACACCGGGGAGCTGTTTTTT. It yields the protein CASSDWTGKDTGELFF.

V usage is TRBV30 and J usage is TRBJ1-1, with a possible D match to TRBD1 (5 bases). CDR1 GTSNPN and CDR2 SVGIG come from the germline V gene (reference sequence). V was pared by 8 bases and J by 0 bases, with 13 bases between. This CDR3 contains 13 residues. The DNA of the CDR3 is TGTGCCGGCGGGGACCAGTTGAACACTGAAGCTTTCTTT. Translated: CAGGDQLNTEAFF.

This chain joins TRBV30 and TRBJ1-6; no clear D. In germline, CDR1 is GTSNPN, CDR2 SVGIG (reference sequence). The CDR3 consists of 14 residues. The V end lost 5 bases, the J end lost 3 bases, and 11 bases lay between the germline ends. CDR3 sequence reads: CAWGGRIYNSPLHF. The CDR3 DNA follows: TGTGCCTGGGGCGGGCGGATCTATAATTCACCCCTCCACTTT.

The J gene is TRBJ1-5, the V gene TRBV7-2, with no clear D. The V end lost 1 base, the J end lost 4 bases, and 11 bases lay between the germline ends. This CDR3 region has 15 residues. Germline assignment: CDR1 SGHTA and CDR2 FQGNSA. The CDR3 region is CASSLGRVANQPQHF. In DNA, the CDR3 is TGTGCCAGCAGCTTAGGGAGGGTTGCAAATCAGCCCCAGCATTTT.

V is TRBV7-3 and J is TRBJ1-1; TRBD1 matches at 7 bases. V was clipped by 5 bases and J by 2 bases; unmatched bases: 8. From germline, CDR1 is SGHTA and CDR2 FQGTGA. The CDR3 length is 15 residues. DNA for the CDR3: TGTGCCAGCAGCCTAGCGGGACAGCCCAACACTGAAGCTTTCTTT. Translated, it gives CASSLAGQPNTEAFF. Supplemented by reference TRBV7-3 and TRBJ1-1, the full variable domain reads GAGVSQTPSNKVTEKGKYVELRCDPISGHTALYWYRQSLGQGPEFLIYFQGTGAADDSGLPNDRFFAVRPEGSVSTLKIQRTERGDSAVYLCASSLAGQPNTEAFFGQGTRLTVV.

The chain combines TRBV6-6 with TRBJ1-4; D remains unclear. The germline V and J ends were trimmed by 1 base and 0 bases, with 6 bases remaining between them. This CDR3 has 15 residues. The germline V gene has CDR1 MNHNY and CDR2 SVGAGI (reference sequence). The CDR3 loop is CASSYWRTTNEKLFF. In DNA, the CDR3 is TGTGCCAGCAGTTACTGGCGGACAACTAATGAAAAACTGTTTTTT.

CDR3 nucleotide sequence: TGTGCCAGCAGCTTGAAGAGTCCAGGTAACTTTCGCTACACCTTC. It translates to CASSLKSPGNFRYTF. The gene calls are TRBV5-6 and TRBJ1-2; D is unresolved. The V end lost 1 base, the J end lost 9 bases, and 19 bases lay between the germline ends. The CDR3 is 15 residues long. CDR1 and CDR2 from the germline V gene are SGHDT and YYEEEE.

The CDR3: CASSLQGSTDTQYF. The DNA for the CDR3 is TGTGCCAGCAGCCTACAGGGTAGCACAGATACGCAGTATTTT. The chain links TRBV11-2 to TRBJ2-3, with D tentatively TRBD1 (6 bases). The germline CDR1 and CDR2 sequences are SGHAT and FQNNGV. This CDR3 spans 14 amino acids. V was clipped by 5 bases and J by 0 bases, with 9 bases between them.

The chain couples TRBV12-5 to TRBJ1-5; 8 positions match TRBD1. Germline assignment: CDR1 LGHNT and CDR2 FRNRAP. This CDR3 spans 15 amino acids. Germline trimming cut 6 bases from V and 8 bases from J; bases unmatched to any gene: 12. The CDR3 reads CASGTGQGNVEPQHF. In DNA, the CDR3 is TGTGCTAGTGGGACCGGACAGGGCAACGTGGAGCCCCAGCATTTT. The full variable domain, with the rest looked up from reference TRBV12-5 and TRBJ1-5, is DARVTQTPRHKVTEMGQEVTMRCQPILGHNTVFWYRQTMMQGLELLAYFRNRAPLDDSGMPKDRFSAEMPDATLATLKIQPSEPRDSAVYFCASGTGQGNVEPQHFGDGTRLSIL.

This rearrangement joins TRBV19 to TRBJ2-3; 8 bases agree with TRBD1. This CDR3 is built from 14 residues. V trimming: 7 bases; J trimming: 3 bases; junction bases outside the gene matches: 6. Germline V CDR1 and CDR2: LNHDA, SQIVND (reference sequence). CDR3 amino acids: CASNPGGLTDTQYF. In DNA form, the CDR3 reads TGTGCCAGTAATCCAGGGGGCCTGACAGATACGCAGTATTTT.

This clone was found a few times. The rearrangement uses TRBV7-9 and TRBJ1-1; D unresolved. Trimming shortened V by 3 bases and J by 4 bases, and 15 bases separated the two germline ends. The CDR3 sequence is 15 residues long. Germline lookup yields CDR1 SEHNR and CDR2 FQNEAQ (reference sequence). This chain's CDR3 is CASSFRSAAGTEAFF. The CDR3 coding sequence is TGTGCCAGCAGCTTTCGATCCGCCGCGGGCACTGAAGCTTTCTTT.

The rearrangement uses TRBV12-5 and TRBJ2-2; D is uncertain. The length of the CDR3 is 13 residues. V lost 6 bases and J 3 bases, leaving 8 bases between the germline ends. Per germline, CDR1 LGHNT and CDR2 FRNRAP. CDR3 nucleotide sequence: TGTGCTAGTGGCATAGACTACACCGGGGAGCTGTTTTTT. This encodes CASGIDYTGELFF.

The chain combines TRBV29-1 with TRBJ2-7; D possibly corresponds to TRBD2 (5 bases). The CDR3 extends over 11 amino acids. Germline CDR1 and CDR2: SQVTM and ANQGSEA. V was trimmed by 3 bases and J by 3 bases, leaving 6 bases between them. CDR3 loop: CSVERDYEQYF. DNA for the CDR3: TGCAGCGTTGAGAGGGACTACGAGCAGTACTTC.

V usage is TRBV12-2 and J usage is TRBJ2-7; the DNA was not compared with TRBD1, the D call given in the table. TRBV12-2 is annotated as a pseudogene. There are 14 residues in the CDR3. The CDR3: CASRLVAGDYEQYF. The CDR3 coding sequence is TGTGCAAGTCGCTTAGTTGCAGGGGACTACGAGCAGTACTTC.

This chain connects TRBV6-1 to TRBJ1-2; D is uncertain. The CDR3 sequence is 14 residues long. CDR1 and CDR2 from the germline V gene are MNHNS and SASEGT. The V and J ends lost 1 base and 7 bases respectively, with 13 bases between them. The chain's CDR3 is CASSEDGLRLGYTF. In DNA, the CDR3 is TGTGCCAGCAGTGAAGACGGCCTTAGACTTGGCTACACCTTC.